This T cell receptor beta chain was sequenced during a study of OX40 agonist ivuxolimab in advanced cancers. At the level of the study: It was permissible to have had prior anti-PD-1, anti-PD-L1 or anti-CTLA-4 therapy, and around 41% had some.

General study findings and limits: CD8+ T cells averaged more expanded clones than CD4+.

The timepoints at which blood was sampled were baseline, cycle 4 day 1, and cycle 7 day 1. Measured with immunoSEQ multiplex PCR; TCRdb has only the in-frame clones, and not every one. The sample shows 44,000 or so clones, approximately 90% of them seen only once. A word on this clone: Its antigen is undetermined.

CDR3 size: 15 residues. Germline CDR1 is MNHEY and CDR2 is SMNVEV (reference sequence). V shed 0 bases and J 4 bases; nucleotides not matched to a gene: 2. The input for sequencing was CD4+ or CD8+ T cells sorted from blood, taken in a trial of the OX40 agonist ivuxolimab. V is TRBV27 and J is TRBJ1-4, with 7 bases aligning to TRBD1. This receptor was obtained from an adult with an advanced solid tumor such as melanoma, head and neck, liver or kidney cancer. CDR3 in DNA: TGTGCCAGCAGTTTATCGACAGGGCTTAATGAAAAACTGTTTTTT. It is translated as CASSLSTGLNEKLFF.